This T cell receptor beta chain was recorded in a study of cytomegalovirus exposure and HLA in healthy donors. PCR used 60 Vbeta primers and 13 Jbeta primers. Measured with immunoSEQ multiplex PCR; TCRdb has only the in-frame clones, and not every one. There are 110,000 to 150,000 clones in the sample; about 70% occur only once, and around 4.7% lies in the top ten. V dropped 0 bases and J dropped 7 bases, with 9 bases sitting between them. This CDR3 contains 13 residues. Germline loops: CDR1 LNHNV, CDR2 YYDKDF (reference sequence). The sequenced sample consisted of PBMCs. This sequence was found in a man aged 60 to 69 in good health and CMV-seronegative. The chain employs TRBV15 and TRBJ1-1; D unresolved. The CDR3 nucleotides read TGTGCCACCAGCAGAGACGCCGAGTTTGAAGCTTTCTTT. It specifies CATSRDAEFEAFF.